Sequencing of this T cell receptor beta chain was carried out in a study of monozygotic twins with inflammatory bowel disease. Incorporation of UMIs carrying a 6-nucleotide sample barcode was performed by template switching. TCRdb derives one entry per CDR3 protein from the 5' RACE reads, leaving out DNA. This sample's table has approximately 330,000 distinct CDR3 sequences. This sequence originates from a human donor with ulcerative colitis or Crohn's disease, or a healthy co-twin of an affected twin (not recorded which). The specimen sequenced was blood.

CDR3 protein: CASSSPNWDEAFF. The V and J genes are TRBV5-1 and TRBJ1-1; the TCRdb D gene call, TRBD1, has no DNA to confirm it. CDR1 is SGHRS, CDR2 YFSETQ, per germline. The CDR3 is made up of 13 amino acids.